The source of this T cell receptor (beta chain) is a study of PD-L1 blockade in urothelial cancer. Synthetic templates analogous to TCR were spiked into all PCRs individually. Libraries were prepared by immunoSEQ multiplex PCR; TCRdb keeps only in-frame clonotypes and omits some of them. The sample lists 35,000 to 45,000 clones; 83% were seen once. As for time point: peripheral blood 6 weeks after treatment start. There are 13 residues in the CDR3. CDR1 and CDR2 from the germline V gene are SGHVS and FQNEAQ. With 3 bases clipped from V and 4 bases from J, the junction kept 2 bases outside the gene matches.

This sequence was found in a man in his 60s with urothelial cancer. This material consisted of PBMCs, taken around atezolizumab (anti-PD-L1) treatment. This chain uses TRBV7-8 with TRBJ2-5; 7 bases line up with TRBD2. CDR3 DNA sequence: TGTGCCAGCAGCTTCCGCGGGAGAGAGACCCAGTACTTC. As protein: CASSFRGRETQYF.